The clone carrying this TCR beta chain has more than one count but fewer than ten. The CDR3 spans 13 residues. The germline CDR1 and CDR2 sequences are GTSNPN and SVGIG (reference sequence). V gave up 5 bases and J gave up 4 bases; unmatched junction bases: 5. The data stem from a study of blood T cell repertoires in COVID-19. Study-level information: The United States, Italy and Spain supplied acute and convalescent COVID-19 samples. Nucleic acid was either cDNA or gDNA, and it came from T cells, B-cell-depleted T cells, or PBMCs.

Original handling: Scientists estimated how many nucleated cells there were by amplifying reference gene primers. Repertoires were generated with immunoSEQ multiplex PCR, while TCRdb's copy carries only in-frame clones and drops some. V, J and clone size are taken as reported in that table, and D and trimming were inferred from the DNA itself. The table records tens of thousands of clones, 79% of them present only once. The specimen sequenced was peripheral blood. The receptor comes from a man in his sixties with active or convalescent COVID-19. The chain is built from TRBV30 and TRBJ2-7, with 10 bases lining up with TRBD1. CDR3 protein: CAWGRQGAYEQYF. The CDR3 DNA follows: TGTGCCTGGGGGAGACAGGGGGCTTACGAGCAGTACTTC.